The 2 T cell receptor beta chains listed next were all sequenced from one sample in a study of monozygotic twins with inflammatory bowel disease. TCRdb reprocessed the 5' RACE reads and stores each CDR3 protein as one record, lacking DNA. The specimen's table records approximately 160,000 distinct CDR3 sequences. Sample: blood. The receptors derive from a human donor with ulcerative colitis or Crohn's disease, or a healthy co-twin of an affected twin (not recorded which).

The V and J genes are TRBV27 and TRBJ1-1; TCRdb designates TRBD1, a call that cannot be tested without DNA. This CDR3 comprises 12 residues. Germline-derived CDR1 and CDR2 are MNHEY and SMNVEV (reference sequence). CDR3 sequence reads: CASVSPGGTAFF.

V and J are TRBV5-1 and TRBJ1-2; the D gene TCRdb calls, TRBD1, cannot be checked with no DNA. Germline V gene lookup returns CDR1 SGHRS and CDR2 YFSETQ. The CDR3 is 15 residues long. This chain's CDR3 is CASSPGTGGIYGYTF.